Below are 9 T cell receptor beta chains sequenced from a single sample in a study of siplizumab effects on memory and regulatory T cells. The table came from immunoSEQ multiplex PCR; TCRdb's copy has only in-frame clones and leaves some out. The table shows about 52,000 clones, with 95% to 97% occurring only once. The sequencing sample was made of naive CD4+ T cells sorted from blood. The source is a human donor in good health.

This clone was recorded only once. The chain couples TRBV4-3 to TRBJ1-2; perhaps TRBD1 as D (6 bases). V shed 3 bases and J shed 4 bases, with 15 bases lying between them. The CDR3 length is 15 residues. Germline V CDR1 and CDR2: LGHNA, YSLEER. CDR3 DNA sequence: TGCGCCAGCAGCCAGAGTGCCCAGGGGTCCTATGGCTACACCTTC. This codes for CASSQSAQGSYGYTF.

This chain connects TRBV19 to TRBJ2-5; D remains ambiguous. This CDR3 has 16 amino acids. CDR1 and CDR2 (germline): LNHDA, SQIVND (reference sequence). Trimming pared 6 bases from V and 4 bases from J, leaving 21 bases between. In nucleotides, the CDR3 is TGTGCCAGTAGCCCCTCCCCCGGTTCCACGGTAGAGACCCAGTACTTC. Protein product: CASSPSPGSTVETQYF. Filled out from reference TRBV19 and TRBJ2-5, the complete variable domain reads DGGITQSPKYLFRKEGQNVTLSCEQNLNHDAMYWYRQDPGQGLRLIYYSQIVNDFQKGDIAEGYSVSREKKESFPLTVTSAQKNPTAFYLCASSPSPGSTVETQYFGPGTRLLVL.

The chain recombines TRBV4-1 with TRBJ2-2; D call uncertain. The CDR3 contains 14 residues. The ends were cut back, 5 bases at V and 8 bases at J, with 15 bases in the middle. Germline V CDR1 and CDR2: MGHRA, YSYEKL. The CDR3 region is CASSKRSEGGELFF. The CDR3 DNA reads TGCGCCAGCAGCAAACGATCCGAAGGGGGGGAGCTGTTTTTT.

The chain links TRBV11-3 to TRBJ1-4; D might be TRBD1 (6 bases). Trimming stripped 3 bases from V and 7 bases from J, with 18 bases between. From germline, CDR1 is SGHNT and CDR2 YENEEA. The length of the CDR3 is 16 residues. The CDR3 region is CASSLRRGREGEKLFF. Here the CDR3 DNA reads TGTGCCAGCAGCTTGCGTCGGGGGCGCGAAGGTGAAAAACTGTTTTTT.

The chain employs TRBV10-3 and TRBJ1-5, with TRBD1 as a possible D gene (5 bases). This CDR3 comprises 13 residues. V lost 7 bases and J lost 4, with 11 bases in between. Germline lookup yields CDR1 ENHRY and CDR2 SYGVKD. The CDR3 coding sequence is TGTGCCATCACCGCAGGGAGAAATCAGCCCCAGCATTTT. Its translation: CAITAGRNQPQHF.

The chain has TRBV9 and TRBJ2-3, with 7 bases fitting TRBD2. Germline assignment: CDR1 SGDLS and CDR2 YYNGEE. The V and J ends lost 1 base and 6 bases, in that order; junction bases with no gene match: 8. The CDR3 consists of 15 residues. The CDR3 spells CASSVLTSSLDTQYF. CDR3 bases: TGTGCCAGCAGCGTATTGACTAGCAGTCTGGATACGCAGTATTTT. Full variable domain (remainder filled in from reference TRBV9 and TRBJ2-3): DSGVTQTPKHLITATGQRVTLRCSPRSGDLSVYWYQQSLDQGLQFLIQYYNGEERAKGNILERFSAQQFPDLHSELNLSSLELGDSALYFCASSVLTSSLDTQYFGPGTRLTVL.

The V gene is TRBV27, the J gene TRBJ1-4; 10 bases fit TRBD1. This CDR3 is 18 amino acids long. V shed 2 bases and J 6 bases; nucleotides not matched to a gene: 12. Germline V gives CDR1 MNHEY, CDR2 SMNVEV (reference sequence). The CDR3, as DNA: TGTGCCAGCAGTTTAATTCATATTTGGGGACAGGGGCATGAAAAACTGTTTTTT. Its protein is CASSLIHIWGQGHEKLFF.

V gene TRBV11-2 combines with J gene TRBJ1-2; D unclear. CDR1 and CDR2 from the germline V gene are SGHAT and FQNNGV. There are 15 residues in the CDR3. The germline V and J ends were trimmed by 1 base and 4 bases, with 13 bases remaining between them. CDR3 amino acids: CASSLGRRTAYGYTF. The CDR3, as DNA: TGTGCCAGCAGCTTAGGACGCCGGACGGCCTATGGCTACACCTTC.

This chain connects TRBV18 to TRBJ1-6; D remains unclear. Trimming took 2 bases from V and 8 from J, leaving 7 bases between them. This CDR3 has 13 amino acids. Germline V gene lookup returns CDR1 KGHSH and CDR2 LQKENI. CDR3: CASSPTWDSPLHF. The CDR3 DNA sequence: TGTGCCAGCTCACCAACATGGGATTCACCCCTCCACTTT.